The 26 T cell receptor beta chains listed next were all sequenced from one sample in a study of T cell responses to AZD1222 COVID-19 vaccine. TCRdb keeps only in-frame clones here, not all; method: immunoSEQ multiplex PCR. The sample consists of about 55,000 clones, roughly 87% of them appearing once. Material: peripheral blood, obtained on day 0 of AZD1222 vaccination. All receptors derive from an adult in good health.

The chain combines TRBV19 with TRBJ1-1; maybe TRBD1 (5 bases). CDR1 and CDR2 (germline): LNHDA, SQIVND (reference sequence). Trimming removed 7 bases at V and 0 bases at J, with 9 bases between. The length of the CDR3 is 13 residues. CDR3 sequence reads: CASTLGVNTEAFF. CDR3 DNA sequence: TGTGCCAGTACCCTGGGGGTGAACACTGAAGCTTTCTTT.

This chain uses TRBV7-2 with TRBJ2-1; 7 bases line up with TRBD2. V gave up 4 bases and J gave up 4 bases; unmatched junction bases: 7. CDR1 is SGHTA, CDR2 FQGNSA, per germline. CDR3 size: 15 residues. In nucleotides, the CDR3 is TGTGCCAGCAGCTCGCTAGCGGCTGAGTACAATGAGCAGTTCTTC. It codes for CASSSLAAEYNEQFF.

The CDR3 coding sequence is TGTGCCAGCAGCTTCGGACAGCAAGAGACCCAGTACTTC. Translation: CASSFGQQETQYF. This chain links TRBV7-2 with TRBJ2-5; TRBD1 might be the D (6 bases). Trimming removed 3 bases from V and 2 bases from J, with 7 bases in between. Germline V CDR1 and CDR2: SGHTA, FQGNSA. The length of the CDR3 is 13 residues.

The chain combines TRBV27 with TRBJ2-7, with TRBD1 matching 8 bases. V gave up 4 bases and J gave up 3 bases; unmatched junction bases: 5. CDR3 length: 14 residues. Germline V gene lookup returns CDR1 MNHEY and CDR2 SMNVEV (reference sequence). CDR3 nucleotides: TGTGCCAGCAGTTACAGGGGGGAAGGCTACGAGCAGTACTTC. Its protein is CASSYRGEGYEQYF.

The V and J genes are TRBV29-1 and TRBJ1-4, with 7 bases fitting TRBD1. Germline trimming cut 0 bases from V and 6 bases from J; bases unmatched to any gene: 7. Germline values: CDR1 SQVTM, CDR2 ANQGSEA. The CDR3 runs 15 residues. DNA for the CDR3: TGCAGCGTTGAAGATCGAGCAGGGGGGTATGAAAAACTGTTTTTT. Its protein product is CSVEDRAGGYEKLFF.

This rearrangement joins TRBV5-1 to TRBJ2-1; TRBD2 matches 8 bases. The CDR3 is 15 residues long. With V trimmed by 0 bases and J by 6 bases, 5 bases remained unmatched. Germline loops: CDR1 SGHRS, CDR2 YFSETQ. The CDR3 spells CASSLVTSAGNEQFF. Here the CDR3 DNA reads TGCGCCAGCAGCTTGGTGACTAGCGCCGGCAATGAGCAGTTCTTC.

This clone appeared a single time. This chain joins TRBV7-3 and TRBJ2-7; D may be TRBD2 (6 bases). The CDR3 length is 15 residues. The germline V and J ends were trimmed by 5 bases and 0 bases, with 14 bases remaining between them. In germline, CDR1 is SGHTA, CDR2 FQGTGA. CDR3 bases: TGTGCCAGCAGCCCGACCCCGGGGGTCTCCTACGAGCAGTACTTC. Its translation: CASSPTPGVSYEQYF.

The chain employs TRBV12-3 or TRBV12-4 and TRBJ2-3; D is ambiguous. The CDR3 covers 12 residues. Trimming removed 7 bases at V and 6 bases at J, with 11 bases between. CDR3 region: CASTSAVDTQYF. The DNA of the CDR3 is TGTGCCAGCACCAGTGCGGTTGATACGCAGTATTTT.

This chain uses TRBV6-2 or TRBV6-3 with TRBJ1-5; TRBD1 agrees at 7 bases. The CDR3 runs 14 residues. Germline V gene lookup returns CDR1 MNHEY and CDR2 SVGEGT. V was clipped by 6 bases and J by 6 bases; unmatched bases: 8. The CDR3 nucleotides read TGTGCCAGCAGCCTCGACAGGGTTGGTCAGCCCCAGCATTTT. This codes for CASSLDRVGQPQHF.

The chain couples TRBV7-9 to TRBJ1-6; D possibly corresponds to TRBD1 (5 bases). This CDR3 contains 12 residues. Germline loops: CDR1 SEHNR, CDR2 FQNEAQ (reference sequence). V was cut by 1 base and J by 11 bases, with 6 bases left in between. The CDR3 protein is CASSLGQTPLHF. The CDR3 DNA sequence: TGTGCCAGCAGCTTAGGACAGACACCCCTCCACTTT.

The V call is TRBV4-1, the J call TRBJ2-7; TRBD1 aligns across 8 bases. V was clipped by 4 bases and J by 7 bases; unmatched bases: 9. The CDR3 extends over 14 amino acids. CDR1 is MGHRA and CDR2 is YSYEKL in the germline V gene. In DNA, the CDR3 is TGCGCCAGCAGCCCTCGACAGGGGCCTTTGGAGCAGTACTTC. It is translated as CASSPRQGPLEQYF.

The chain links TRBV7-2 to TRBJ1-4, with 7 nucleotides matching TRBD1. Trimming at V came to 5 bases and at J to 5 bases, leaving 2 bases not matched to a gene. This CDR3 is 13 amino acids long. Per germline, CDR1 SGHTA and CDR2 FQGNSA. The CDR3 sequence is CASSTQGNEKLFF. In nucleotides, the CDR3 is TGTGCCAGCAGCACACAGGGGAATGAAAAACTGTTTTTT. The full variable domain, in which reference TRBV7-2 and TRBJ1-4 provide the parts outside the CDR3, is GAGVSQSPSNKVTEKGKDVELRCDPISGHTALYWYRQSLGQGLEFLIYFQGNSAPDKSGLPSDRFSAERTGGSVSTLTIQRTQQEDSAVYLCASSTQGNEKLFFGSGTQLSVL.

The genes are TRBV29-1 and TRBJ1-2, with 7 bases identical to TRBD1. J was trimmed by 4 bases and V by 5 bases; bases with no gene match: 13. Germline CDR1 and CDR2: SQVTM and ANQGSEA. This CDR3 comprises 15 residues. The CDR3: CSVPQGPFRGYGYTF. The CDR3 DNA is TGCAGCGTTCCACAGGGGCCGTTTAGAGGCTATGGCTACACCTTC.

This clone was seen a single time. The rearrangement links TRBV10-1 to TRBJ2-7, with TRBD1 matching over 9 bases. The CDR3 is 14 residues long. Germline loops: CDR1 WNHNN, CDR2 SYGVQD (reference sequence). The V segment lost 11 bases and the J segment 5 bases; nucleotides outside the gene matches: 13. The CDR3 loop is CAWSTGTGINEQYF. In DNA form, the CDR3 reads TGCGCCTGGTCTACCGGGACAGGGATAAACGAGCAGTACTTC.

The chain uses TRBV11-2 and TRBJ1-4; no definite D call. CDR3 length: 15 amino acids. Trimming removed 5 bases from V and 8 bases from J, with 18 bases in between. Germline V gives CDR1 SGHAT, CDR2 FQNNGV. The CDR3 sequence is CASSPEAREGEKLFF. As DNA, the CDR3 is TGTGCCAGCAGCCCCGAGGCACGGGAAGGCGAAAAACTGTTTTTT.

This clone was detected only a few times. The chain couples TRBV19 to TRBJ1-4, with D perhaps matching TRBD1 (6 bases). The CDR3 spans 16 residues. Germline CDR1 and CDR2: LNHDA and SQIVND (reference sequence). V shed 4 bases and J shed 2 bases, with 14 bases lying between them. CDR3 loop: CASSNNRVLTNEKLFF. The CDR3 bases are TGTGCCAGTAGTAATAACAGGGTTCTGACTAATGAAAAACTGTTTTTT.

This clone was seen a single time. The chain is built from TRBV7-6 and TRBJ1-5; a possible D gene is TRBD1 (5 bases). Germline V gives CDR1 SGHVS, CDR2 FNYEAQ. V was clipped by 1 base and J by 0 bases, with 10 bases between them. This CDR3 is 16 amino acids long. DNA for the CDR3: TGTGCCAGCAGCTTAGTGGGGCGAAATAGCAATCAGCCCCAGCATTTT. This encodes CASSLVGRNSNQPQHF.

The chain carries TRBV18 and TRBJ2-3, with D unresolved. The CDR3 spans 17 residues. Trimming left V 0 bases short and J 0 bases short, with 13 bases between. CDR1 is KGHSH, CDR2 LQKENI, per germline. CDR3 sequence reads: CASSPPGRFGSTDTQYF. DNA of the CDR3: TGTGCCAGCTCACCACCGGGCCGGTTCGGTAGCACAGATACGCAGTATTTT.

There are a few counts of this clone. This sample includes further DNA sequences coding for the same CDR3. V and J are TRBV5-6 and TRBJ2-1, with 9 bases matching TRBD1. V trimming: 0 bases; J trimming: 4 bases; junction bases outside the gene matches: 2. CDR1 is SGHDT and CDR2 is YYEEEE in the germline V gene. This CDR3 spans 15 amino acids. The CDR3 DNA reads as TGTGCCAGCAGCTTGGGGACAGGGGCGTACAATGAGCAGTTCTTC. Protein sequence: CASSLGTGAYNEQFF. Full variable domain (remainder filled in from reference TRBV5-6 and TRBJ2-1): DAGVTQSPTHLIKTRGQQVTLRCSPKSGHDTVSWYQQALGQGPQFIFQYYEEEERQRGNFPDRFSGHQFPNYSSELNVNALLLGDSALYLCASSLGTGAYNEQFFGPGTRLTVL.

The chain combines TRBV5-1 with TRBJ1-6; 11 nucleotides align to TRBD1. After removal of 1 base from V and 8 bases from J, the junction contained 2 bases not matched to a gene. CDR3 length: 15 amino acids. CDR1 and CDR2 from the germline V gene are SGHRS and YFSETQ. CDR3: CASSLRTGGDSPLHF. Written as DNA, the CDR3 is TGCGCCAGCAGCTTGAGGACAGGGGGCGATTCACCCCTCCACTTT. Together with reference TRBV5-1 and TRBJ1-6, the CDR3 gives the full variable domain: KAGVTQTPRYLIKTRGQQVTLSCSPISGHRSVSWYQQTPGQGLQFLFEYFSETQRNKGNFPGRFSGRQFSNSRSEMNVSTLELGDSALYLCASSLRTGGDSPLHFGNGTRLTVT.

The rearrangement uses TRBV2 and TRBJ2-7; TRBD1 is a possible D gene (5 bases). The CDR3 is made up of 13 amino acids. Trimming cost V 3 bases and J 3 bases, with 9 bases left between them. CDR1 is SNHLY and CDR2 is FYNNEI in the germline V gene. The DNA for the CDR3 is TGTGCCAGCAGTGAGTACAGGAGCTACGAGCAGTACTTC. Its translation is CASSEYRSYEQYF.

The chain combines TRBV12-3 or TRBV12-4 with TRBJ1-3; D remains ambiguous. The CDR3 sequence is 10 residues long. V lost 1 base and J 8 bases, leaving 0 bases between the germline ends. For the CDR3, the DNA is TGTGCCAGCAGTTTAGACACCATATATTTT. As protein: CASSLDTIYF.

V and J are TRBV28 and TRBJ1-1; D gene ambiguous. CDR1 and CDR2 from the germline V gene are MDHEN and SYDVKM. The V gene lost 11 bases and the J gene lost 1 base, with 11 bases spanning the gap. This CDR3 has 12 amino acids. CDR3 amino acids: CASGVGNTEAFF. The CDR3 nucleotides read TGTGCCTCCGGGGTGGGGAACACTGAAGCTTTCTTT.

This clone was seen a single time. V and J are TRBV7-8 and TRBJ2-2; 9 nucleotides align to TRBD2. V trimming: 5 bases; J trimming: 3 bases; junction bases outside the gene matches: 19. This CDR3 contains 20 residues. Germline loops: CDR1 SGHVS, CDR2 FQNEAQ. In DNA form, the CDR3 reads TGTGCCAGCAGCCCCACTCTGTCCCGAGGACTAGCGAGGCACACCGGGGAGCTGTTTTTT. It is translated as CASSPTLSRGLARHTGELFF.

CDR3 DNA sequence: TGTGCCAGCAGCCGCGGAGAGATGTTGAACACTGAAGCTTTCTTT. Encoded protein: CASSRGEMLNTEAFF. The V gene is TRBV7-9, the J gene TRBJ1-1, with unresolved D. The ends were cut back, 5 bases at V and 0 bases at J, with 13 bases in the middle. This CDR3 has 15 residues. Germline CDR1 reads SEHNR; CDR2 reads FQNEAQ (reference sequence).

This clone was seen only once. The V gene is TRBV19, the J gene TRBJ2-7; D could derive from TRBD1 or TRBD2 (5 bases each). Deletions cut 5 bases from V and 3 bases from J, with 17 bases between. Looked up from germline, CDR1 is LNHDA and CDR2 is SQIVND (reference sequence). CDR3 length equals 15 residues. The CDR3 sequence: CASSPGRGAVYEQYF. CDR3 sequence (DNA): TGTGCCAGTAGTCCGGGGAGAGGGGCAGTCTACGAGCAGTACTTC. Full variable domain (outside the CDR3, taken from reference TRBV19 and TRBJ2-7): DGGITQSPKYLFRKEGQNVTLSCEQNLNHDAMYWYRQDPGQGLRLIYYSQIVNDFQKGDIAEGYSVSREKKESFPLTVTSAQKNPTAFYLCASSPGRGAVYEQYFGPGTRLTVT.